A selection of T cell receptor beta chains follows, all from one sample in a study of a mutant IDH1 vaccine in newly diagnosed glioma. What these receptors recognize is not known. The assay was immunoSEQ multiplex PCR, and TCRdb's table has in-frame clones only and misses some. The sample carries about 51,000 clones, just under 80% recorded once. The source was PBMCs, collected from a glioma patient whose treatment included an IDH1 peptide vaccine. The receptors shown here come from a woman between 35 and 50 years old with glioma. Each CDR3 is given with its conserved first and last residue. The D gene is left open where the match is weak. Clone sizes are given selectively: once, few, many, or a class where the clone is expanded.

J | D | length | size | V | CDR3 | DNA
TRBJ2-7 | . | 13 | . | TRBV7-6 | CASSPDPGVEQYF | TGTGCCAGCAGCCCCGACCCGGGGGTCGAGCAGTACTTC
TRBJ2-4 | TRBD1 | 15 | . | TRBV6-1 | CASKTGSVAKNIQYF | TGTGCCAGCAAGACAGGGTCCGTGGCCAAAAACATTCAGTACTTC
TRBJ1-1 | . | 11 | . | TRBV6-5 | CASSRDTEAFF | TGTGCCAGCAGTAGAGACACTGAAGCTTTCTTT
TRBJ2-5 | . | 12 | once | TRBV2 | CAGTGLGETQYF | TGTGCGGGCACGGGGCTGGGGGAGACCCAGTACTTC
TRBJ1-5 | . | 14 | . | TRBV6-6 | CASRPLEVNQPQHF | TGTGCCAGCAGGCCCCTCGAGGTCAATCAGCCCCAGCATTTT
TRBJ1-2 | . | 14 | . | TRBV2 | CASSGGRGDYGYTF | TGTGCCAGCAGTGGGGGCCGGGGGGACTATGGCTACACCTTC
TRBJ1-1 | . | 15 | . | TRBV7-9 | CASSNNVAMNTEAFF | TGTGCCAGCAGCAACAACGTGGCAATGAACACTGAAGCTTTCTTT
TRBJ1-2 | . | 12 | once | TRBV5-6 | CASSSGPYGYTF | TGTGCCAGCAGCTCAGGCCCCTATGGCTACACCTTC
TRBJ2-3 | . | 12 | . | TRBV18 | CASSPGTDTQYF | TGTGCCAGCTCACCGGGCACAGATACGCAGTATTTT
TRBJ1-2 | . | 16 | once | TRBV5-4 | CASSWDRRERIYGYTF | TGTGCCAGCAGTTGGGACCGAAGGGAGAGAATATATGGCTACACCTTC
TRBJ2-7 | . | 13 | . | TRBV4-3 | CASSQVFSREQYF | TGCGCCAGCAGCCAAGTATTCAGCCGGGAGCAGTACTTC
TRBJ2-1 | . | 13 | . | TRBV19 | CASSGQTYNEQFF | TGTGCCAGTAGTGGCCAGACCTACAATGAGCAGTTCTTC
TRBJ1-5 | . | 12 | . | TRBV7-2 | CASSSPQQPQHF | TGTGCCAGCAGCTCCCCCCAACAGCCCCAGCATTTT
TRBJ2-7 | . | 12 | . | TRBV29-1 | CSVERGSYEQYF | TGCAGCGTTGAACGGGGCAGCTACGAGCAGTACTTC
TRBJ1-4 | . | 12 | . | TRBV11-2 | CASSRPNEKLFF | TGTGCCAGCAGCAGGCCGAATGAAAAACTGTTTTTT
TRBJ2-3 | . | 16 | . | TRBV6-1 | CASSVQGGAGTDTQYF | TGTGCCAGCAGTGTCCAGGGGGGCGCCGGCACAGATACGCAGTATTTT
TRBJ1-5 | . | 13 | once | TRBV6-1 | CASSEIWGQPQHF | TGTGCCAGCAGTGAGATCTGGGGCCAGCCCCAGCATTTT
TRBJ2-7 | TRBD1 | 18 | medium-sized | TRBV7-9 | CASSLALRTATGGEEQYF | TGTGCCAGCAGCTTAGCTCTTCGCACGGCCACAGGGGGAGAAGAGCAGTACTTC
TRBJ2-1 | . | 13 | once | TRBV7-9 | CASSIGTPNEQFF | TGTGCCAGCAGCATCGGGACACCCAATGAGCAGTTCTTC
TRBJ1-3 | . | 15 | . | TRBV15 | CATSRDRGAGNTIYF | TGTGCCACCAGCAGAGATAGAGGGGCTGGAAACACCATATATTTT
TRBJ1-1 | . | 12 | . | TRBV7-8 | CASNRGDTEAFF | TGTGCCAGCAACCGGGGCGACACTGAAGCTTTCTTT
TRBJ2-1 | TRBD2 | 14 | once | TRBV2 | CASSRLAGSNEQFF | TGTGCCAGCAGCCGACTAGCGGGAAGCAATGAGCAGTTCTTC
TRBJ1-1 | . | 15 | few | TRBV2 | CASSVRGRGDTEAFF | TGTGCCAGCAGTGTCAGGGGCCGAGGGGACACTGAAGCTTTCTTT
TRBJ1-4 | . | 14 | once | TRBV5-1 | CASSLTGSREKLFF | TGCGCCAGCAGCTTGACAGGTAGTCGGGAAAAACTGTTTTTT
TRBJ2-7 | TRBD1 | 13 | . | TRBV10-3 | CANSGTGSGEQYF | TGTGCCAACTCCGGGACAGGGTCTGGCGAGCAGTACTTC
TRBJ1-6 | . | 18 | . | TRBV7-7 | CASSLPPPRQTNNSPLHF | TGTGCTAGCAGCTTACCCCCCCCCAGACAGACTAATAATTCACCCCTCCACTTT
TRBJ1-1 | . | 12 | . | TRBV6-1 | CASRQTNTEAFF | TGTGCCAGCAGGCAGACGAACACTGAAGCTTTCTTT
TRBJ2-7 | . | 14 | . | TRBV4-1 | CASSQGPFFYEQYF | TGCGCCAGCAGCCAAGGGCCCTTCTTTTACGAGCAGTACTTC
TRBJ1-4 | . | 18 | . | TRBV7-6 | CASSLPTQGATTNEKLFF | TGTGCCAGCAGCTTACCCACACAAGGTGCTACAACTAATGAAAAACTGTTTTTT
TRBJ1-5 | TRBD1 | 15 | . | TRBV2 | CASSGAGGNNQPQHF | TGTGCCAGCAGTGGTGCAGGGGGAAACAATCAGCCCCAGCATTTT
TRBJ1-1 | . | 15 | . | TRBV5-1 | CASSPPPGPNTEAFF | TGCGCCAGCAGCCCCCCCCCAGGGCCGAACACTGAAGCTTTCTTT
TRBJ1-1 | . | 13 | once | TRBV19 | CASSPAPRTEAFF | TGTGCCAGTAGTCCAGCCCCTCGCACTGAAGCTTTCTTT
TRBJ1-2 | . | 14 | . | TRBV4-3 | CASSPRLTNYGYTF | TGCGCCAGCAGCCCCCGGCTTACCAACTATGGCTACACCTTC
TRBJ1-2 | . | 15 | . | TRBV27 | CASSSLVTSNYGYTF | TGTGCCAGCAGTAGCCTGGTGACATCTAACTATGGCTACACCTTC
TRBJ2-1 | . | 15 | . | TRBV14 | CASSQALPRDNEQFF | TGTGCCAGCAGCCAAGCTCTCCCCCGGGACAATGAGCAGTTCTTC
TRBJ1-4 | . | 15 | . | TRBV30 | CAWSTQWGLNEKLFF | TGTGCCTGGAGTACCCAATGGGGCCTCAATGAAAAACTGTTTTTT
TRBJ1-3 | . | 15 | . | TRBV2 | CASKGGRSSGNTIYF | TGTGCCAGCAAGGGGGGCCGGAGCTCTGGAAACACCATATATTTT
TRBJ1-2 | . | 15 | once | TRBV7-9 | CASSWQSGGQGGYTF | TGTGCCAGCAGCTGGCAAAGCGGGGGGCAAGGTGGCTACACCTTC
TRBJ1-6 | . | 14 | . | TRBV30 | CAWGTGPLNSPLHF | TGTGCCTGGGGAACGGGACCGCTTAATTCACCCCTCCACTTT
TRBJ1-2 | TRBD1 | 14 | few | TRBV25-1 | CASSRTGGNYGYTF | TGTGCCAGCAGTCGAACAGGGGGCAACTATGGCTACACCTTC
TRBJ1-2 | . | 13 | . | TRBV30 | CAWSTRGKNGYTF | TGTGCCTGGAGCACCCGGGGGAAGAATGGCTACACCTTC
TRBJ2-3 | . | 14 | . | TRBV5-4 | CASSSTPSTDTQYF | TGTGCCAGCAGCTCAACACCTAGCACAGATACGCAGTATTTT
TRBJ2-7 | TRBD1 | 12 | . | TRBV2 | CANGQGKYEQYF | TGTGCCAACGGACAGGGGAAGTACGAGCAGTACTTC
TRBJ1-1 | . | 14 | once | TRBV18 | CASSSQRLDTEAFF | TGTGCCAGCTCAAGTCAAAGGTTAGACACTGAAGCTTTCTTT
TRBJ2-5 | TRBD1 | 14 | . | TRBV6-5 | CASRTGGAGETQYF | TGTGCCAGCAGGACAGGGGGCGCGGGAGAGACCCAGTACTTC
TRBJ2-1 | . | 11 | . | TRBV19 | CASSFLNEQFF | TGTGCCAGTAGTTTCCTTAATGAGCAGTTCTTC
TRBJ2-2 | TRBD1 | 17 | . | TRBV7-7 | CASSPLGGTGRPGELFF | TGTGCTAGCAGCCCCCTCGGGGGGACAGGGCGACCGGGGGAGCTGTTTTTT
TRBJ1-1 | . | 13 | . | TRBV14 | CASSQETITEAFF | TGTGCCAGCAGCCAAGAAACGATCACTGAAGCTTTCTTT
TRBJ2-1 | . | 13 | . | TRBV2 | CASSPGPDRSKFF | TGTGCCAGCAGTCCCGGACCAGACAGGTCGAAGTTCTTC
TRBJ1-6 | . | 19 | few | TRBV7-9 | CASSLAIDEGLGDNSPLHF | TGTGCCAGCAGCTTAGCGATCGATGAAGGCTTAGGGGATAATTCACCCCTCCACTTT
TRBJ1-3 | TRBD1 | 17 | . | TRBV5-4 | CASSFPDRGPSGNTIYF | TGTGCCAGCAGCTTTCCCGACAGGGGGCCCTCTGGAAACACCATATATTTT
TRBJ1-2 | TRBD1 | 15 | . | TRBV19 | CASNKQGQGIYGYTF | TGTGCCAGTAACAAACAGGGACAGGGGATTTATGGCTACACCTTC
TRBJ1-6 | . | 17 | . | TRBV25-1 | CASSDLEGFFTYESLHF | TGTGCCAGCAGTGATCTCGAGGGATTTTTCACGTACGAGTCCCTCCACTTT
TRBJ2-7 | TRBD2 | 16 | . | TRBV5-1 | CASSSSGGARYYEQYF | TGCGCCAGCAGCTCCTCGGGGGGGGCAAGGTACTACGAGCAGTACTTC
TRBJ2-7 | . | 13 | . | TRBV13 | CASSFMGGPEQYF | TGTGCCAGCAGCTTTATGGGGGGGCCCGAGCAGTACTTC